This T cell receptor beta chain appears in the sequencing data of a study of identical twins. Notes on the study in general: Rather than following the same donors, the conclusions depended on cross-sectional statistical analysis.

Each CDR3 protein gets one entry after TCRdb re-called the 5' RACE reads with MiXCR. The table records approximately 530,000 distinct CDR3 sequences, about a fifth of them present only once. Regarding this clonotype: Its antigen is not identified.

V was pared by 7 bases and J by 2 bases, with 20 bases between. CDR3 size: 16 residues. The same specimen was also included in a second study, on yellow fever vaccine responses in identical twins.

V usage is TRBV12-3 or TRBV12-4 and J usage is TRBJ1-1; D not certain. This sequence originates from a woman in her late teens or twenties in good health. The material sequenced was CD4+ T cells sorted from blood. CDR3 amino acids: CASTKHKGHSNTEAFF. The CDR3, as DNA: TGTGCCAGCACCAAACATAAGGGCCATTCAAACACTGAAGCTTTCTTT.